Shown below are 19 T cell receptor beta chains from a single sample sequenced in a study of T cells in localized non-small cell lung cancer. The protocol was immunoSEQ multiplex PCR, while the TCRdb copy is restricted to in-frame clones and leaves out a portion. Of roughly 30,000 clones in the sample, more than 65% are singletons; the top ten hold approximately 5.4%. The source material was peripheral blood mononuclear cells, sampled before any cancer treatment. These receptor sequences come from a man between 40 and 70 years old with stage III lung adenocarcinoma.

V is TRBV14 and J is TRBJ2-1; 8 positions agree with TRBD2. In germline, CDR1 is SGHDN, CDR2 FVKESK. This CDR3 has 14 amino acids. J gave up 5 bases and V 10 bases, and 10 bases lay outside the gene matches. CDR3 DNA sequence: TGTGCCACCACACGGGGGGGTTGGAACAATGAGCAGTTCTTC. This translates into CATTRGGWNNEQFF.

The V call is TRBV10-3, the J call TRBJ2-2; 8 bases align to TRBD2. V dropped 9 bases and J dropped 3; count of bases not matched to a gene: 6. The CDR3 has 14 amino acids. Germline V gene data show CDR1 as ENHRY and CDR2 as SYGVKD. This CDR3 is CAMRPGLDTGELFF. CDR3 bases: TGTGCCATGAGGCCGGGACTAGACACCGGGGAGCTGTTTTTT.

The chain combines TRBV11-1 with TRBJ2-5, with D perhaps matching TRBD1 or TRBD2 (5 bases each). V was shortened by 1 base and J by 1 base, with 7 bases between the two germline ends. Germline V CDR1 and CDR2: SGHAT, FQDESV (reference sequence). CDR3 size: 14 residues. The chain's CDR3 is CASSLGGSQETQYF. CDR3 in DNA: TGTGCCAGCAGCTTAGGGGGGTCCCAAGAGACCCAGTACTTC.

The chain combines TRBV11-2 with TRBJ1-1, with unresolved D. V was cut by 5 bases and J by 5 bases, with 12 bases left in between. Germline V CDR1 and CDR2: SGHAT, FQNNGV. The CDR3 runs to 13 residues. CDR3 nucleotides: TGTGCCAGCAGCCCGGATCGGGGAACTGAAGCTTTCTTT. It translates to CASSPDRGTEAFF.

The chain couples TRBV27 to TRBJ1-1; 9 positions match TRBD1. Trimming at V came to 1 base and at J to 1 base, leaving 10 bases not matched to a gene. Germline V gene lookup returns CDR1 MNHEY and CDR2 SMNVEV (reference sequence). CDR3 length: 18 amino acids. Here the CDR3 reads CASSLYSGQGTRNTEAFF. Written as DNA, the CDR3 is TGTGCCAGCAGTTTATATTCGGGACAGGGTACTAGGAACACTGAAGCTTTCTTT.

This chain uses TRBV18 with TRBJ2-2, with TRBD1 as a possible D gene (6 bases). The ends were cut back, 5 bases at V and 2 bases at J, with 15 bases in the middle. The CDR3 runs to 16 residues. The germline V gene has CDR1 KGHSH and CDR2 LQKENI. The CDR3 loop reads CASSTRQDSNTGELFF. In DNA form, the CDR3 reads TGTGCCAGCTCAACACGCCAGGACAGTAACACCGGGGAGCTGTTTTTT.

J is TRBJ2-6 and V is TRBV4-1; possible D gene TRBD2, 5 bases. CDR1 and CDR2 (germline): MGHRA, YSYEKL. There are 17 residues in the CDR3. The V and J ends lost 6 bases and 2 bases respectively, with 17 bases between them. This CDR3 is CASSPPPGSTGANVLTF. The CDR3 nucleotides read TGCGCCAGCAGTCCCCCCCCGGGGTCAACTGGGGCCAACGTCCTGACTTTC.

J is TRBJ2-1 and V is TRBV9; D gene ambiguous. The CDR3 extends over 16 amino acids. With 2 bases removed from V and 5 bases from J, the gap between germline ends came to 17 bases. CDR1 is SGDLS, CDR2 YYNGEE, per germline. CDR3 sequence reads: CASSVTIQIGHNEQFF. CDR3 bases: TGTGCCAGCAGCGTGACAATCCAGATAGGCCACAATGAGCAGTTCTTC.

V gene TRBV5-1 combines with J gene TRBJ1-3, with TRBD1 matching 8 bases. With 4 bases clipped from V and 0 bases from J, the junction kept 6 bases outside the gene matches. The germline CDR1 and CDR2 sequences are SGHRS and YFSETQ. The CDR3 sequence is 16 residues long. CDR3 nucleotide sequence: TGCGCCAGCAGCCAAGGACAGGGTCACTCTGGAAACACCATATATTTT. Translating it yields CASSQGQGHSGNTIYF.

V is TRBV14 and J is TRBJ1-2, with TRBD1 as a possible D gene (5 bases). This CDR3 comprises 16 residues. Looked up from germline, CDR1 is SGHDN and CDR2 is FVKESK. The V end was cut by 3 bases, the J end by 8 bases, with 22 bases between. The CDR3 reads CASSHGLWQGGGGYTF. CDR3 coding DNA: TGTGCCAGCAGCCATGGACTTTGGCAGGGTGGGGGAGGCTACACCTTC.

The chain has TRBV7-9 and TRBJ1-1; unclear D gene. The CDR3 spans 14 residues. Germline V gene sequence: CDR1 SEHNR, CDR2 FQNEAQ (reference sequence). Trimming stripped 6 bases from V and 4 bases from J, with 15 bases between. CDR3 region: CASSRRTVSTEAFF. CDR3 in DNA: TGTGCCAGCAGTAGGAGAACGGTGAGCACTGAAGCTTTCTTT.

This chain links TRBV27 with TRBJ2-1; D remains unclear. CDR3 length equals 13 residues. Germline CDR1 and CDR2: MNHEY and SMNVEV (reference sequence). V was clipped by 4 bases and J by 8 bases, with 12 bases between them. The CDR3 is CASSSGLNDEQFF. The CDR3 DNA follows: TGTGCCAGCAGTTCCGGCCTAAACGATGAGCAGTTCTTC.

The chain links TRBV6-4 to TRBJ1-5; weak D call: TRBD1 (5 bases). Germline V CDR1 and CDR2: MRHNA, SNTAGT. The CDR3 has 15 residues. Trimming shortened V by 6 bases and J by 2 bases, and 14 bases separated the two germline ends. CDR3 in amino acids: CASRQAGGGNQPQHF. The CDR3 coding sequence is TGTGCCAGCAGACAGGCCGGCGGTGGCAATCAGCCCCAGCATTTT.

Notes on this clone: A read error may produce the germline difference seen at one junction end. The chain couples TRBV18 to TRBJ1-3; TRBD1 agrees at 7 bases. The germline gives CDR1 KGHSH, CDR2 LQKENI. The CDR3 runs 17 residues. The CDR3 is CASSPSTGPSSGNAIYF. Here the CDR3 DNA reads TGTGCCAGCTCACCTTCGACAGGGCCTTCCTCTGGAAACGCCATATATTTT.

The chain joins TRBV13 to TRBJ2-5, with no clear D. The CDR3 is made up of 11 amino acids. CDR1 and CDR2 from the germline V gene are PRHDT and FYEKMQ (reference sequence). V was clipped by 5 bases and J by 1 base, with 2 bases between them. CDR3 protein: CASSIQETQYF. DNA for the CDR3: TGTGCCAGCAGCATCCAAGAGACCCAGTACTTC.

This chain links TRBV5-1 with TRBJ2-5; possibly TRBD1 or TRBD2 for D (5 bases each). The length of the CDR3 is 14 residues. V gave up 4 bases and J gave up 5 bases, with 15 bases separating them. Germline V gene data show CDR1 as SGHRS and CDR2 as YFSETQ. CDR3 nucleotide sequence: TGCGCCAGCAGCACCAGGGACCTCCGGGAGACCCAGTACTTC. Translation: CASSTRDLRETQYF. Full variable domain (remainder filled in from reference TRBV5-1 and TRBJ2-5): KAGVTQTPRYLIKTRGQQVTLSCSPISGHRSVSWYQQTPGQGLQFLFEYFSETQRNKGNFPGRFSGRQFSNSRSEMNVSTLELGDSALYLCASSTRDLRETQYFGPGTRLLVL.

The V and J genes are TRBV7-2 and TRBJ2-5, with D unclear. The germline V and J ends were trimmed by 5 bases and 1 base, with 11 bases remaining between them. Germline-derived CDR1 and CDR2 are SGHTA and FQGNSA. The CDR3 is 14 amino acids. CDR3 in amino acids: CASSKAYFQETQYF. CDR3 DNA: TGTGCCAGCAGCAAGGCGTACTTCCAAGAGACCCAGTACTTC.

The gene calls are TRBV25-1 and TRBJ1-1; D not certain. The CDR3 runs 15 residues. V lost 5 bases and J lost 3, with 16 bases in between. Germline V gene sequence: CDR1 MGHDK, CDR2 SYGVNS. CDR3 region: CASSPRTAGYTEAFF. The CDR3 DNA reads TGTGCCAGCAGTCCCAGGACGGCGGGGTACACTGAAGCTTTCTTT.

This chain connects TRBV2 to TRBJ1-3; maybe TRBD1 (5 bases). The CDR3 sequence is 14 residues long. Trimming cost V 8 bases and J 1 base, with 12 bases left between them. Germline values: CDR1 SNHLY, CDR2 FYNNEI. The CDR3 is CASGGRGSGNTIYF. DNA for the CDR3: TGTGCCAGCGGGGGACGCGGGTCTGGAAACACCATATATTTT.